The present T cell receptor (beta chain) was sequenced within a study of post-analysis software for immune sequencing data. Study-wide findings and caveats: Patients carried roughly 5 TRBV segments more frequently than controls did, and TRBV5-6, TRBV5-1 and TRBV20-1 were among them.

The length of the CDR3 is 16 residues. CDR1 SGHVS and CDR2 FNYEAQ come from the germline V gene. V was clipped by 3 bases and J by 3 bases; unmatched bases: 10. Libraries were made from TCR beta cDNA, and they carried unique molecular identifiers. TCRdb processed the PCR reads anew with MiXCR; each CDR3 protein has one entry. The table includes around 710,000 distinct CDR3 sequences, roughly 46% detected once. This clonotype was observed a handful of times. No antigen is known for it. This chain links TRBV7-6 with TRBJ2-7; 8 bases fit TRBD1. The receptor comes from a girl between 10 and 17 years old with multiple sclerosis. The material sequenced was blood. The CDR3 DNA is TGTGCCAGCAGCTTGCTATCAGGACAGGGCGGCTACGAGCAGTACTTC. This codes for CASSLLSGQGGYEQYF.